This is a list of T cell receptor beta chains from one sample in a study of T cell responses to AZD1222 COVID-19 vaccine. Libraries were prepared by immunoSEQ multiplex PCR; TCRdb keeps only in-frame clonotypes and omits some of them. The table includes over 100,000 clones, roughly 87% detected once. The sample consisted of peripheral blood, taken 28 days after the second AZD1222 dose. The receptors come from an adult who received the AZD1222 COVID-19 vaccine. CDR3s include the opening cysteine and the closing phenylalanine or tryptophan. A D gene is named only where the DNA matches it firmly. Clone size appears in some rows only: once, few, many, or a class for an expanded clone.

TRBV6-2/TRBV6-3,-,TRBJ2-5,TRBD2,CASSYWGLAGETQYF,TGTGCCAGCAGTTACTGGGGACTAGCGGGAGAGACCCAGTACTTC
TRBV7-2,-,TRBJ2-1,TRBD2,CASSLELAGSGNEQFF,TGTGCCAGCAGCTTAGAGCTAGCGGGGAGCGGCAATGAGCAGTTCTTC
TRBV5-1,-,TRBJ1-2,-,CASSLVERKGGYTF,TGCGCCAGCAGCTTGGTGGAGAGAAAAGGAGGCTACACCTTC
TRBV6-4,-,TRBJ2-3,TRBD2,CASSLERGTTDTQYF,TGTGCCAGCAGCCTTGAGCGGGGGACGACAGATACGCAGTATTTT
TRBV3-1/TRBV3-2,-,TRBJ1-2,TRBD1,CASSPRTGGDYGYTF,TGTGCCAGCAGCCCCCGGACAGGGGGCGACTATGGCTACACCTTC
TRBV3-1/TRBV3-2,-,TRBJ2-1,-,CASSQDLLGGVNNEQFF,TGTGCCAGCAGCCAAGATCTCCTAGGGGGGGTCAACAATGAGCAGTTCTTC
TRBV7-8,-,TRBJ1-1,-,CASSSRDSSNTEAFF,TGTGCCAGCAGCTCTAGGGACTCCTCGAACACTGAAGCTTTCTTT
TRBV2,-,TRBJ1-5,-,CASTPVRNNQPQHF,TGTGCCAGCACCCCGGTAAGGAACAATCAGCCCCAGCATTTT
TRBV4-1,-,TRBJ2-3,-,CASSQDDRLRTDTQYF,TGCGCCAGCAGCCAAGATGACAGGCTCCGCACAGATACGCAGTATTTT
TRBV7-9,-,TRBJ2-1,-,CASSPDPQGNEQFF,TGTGCCAGCAGCCCCGATCCCCAAGGCAATGAGCAGTTCTTC
TRBV19,-,TRBJ1-1,TRBD1,CASMVGGGSTEAFF,TGTGCCAGTATGGTAGGGGGCGGATCGACGGAAGCTTTCTTT
TRBV5-1,-,TRBJ1-2,-,CASSFGPAVLNYGYTF,TGCGCCAGCAGCTTTGGCCCGGCAGTTCTAAACTATGGCTACACCTTC
TRBV5-6,-,TRBJ2-3,TRBD1,CASSPRDRLAVRSQYF,TGTGCCAGCAGCCCCCGGGACAGGCTTGCAGTTCGGTCGCAGTATTTT
TRBV27,-,TRBJ1-1,-,CASSSGLPNTEAFF,TGTGCCAGCAGCTCGGGACTCCCTAACACTGAAGCTTTCTTT
TRBV6-5,-,TRBJ1-2,-,CASRDYIFYGYTF,TGTGCCAGCAGGGACTACATATTCTATGGCTACACCTTC
TRBV24-1,-,TRBJ2-4,-,CATSDPARDIQYF,TGTGCCACCAGTGATCCCGCCCGAGACATTCAGTACTTC
TRBV6-5,-,TRBJ2-3,-,CASSPMRSTDTQYF,TGTGCCAGCAGCCCGATGCGTAGCACAGATACGCAGTATTTT
TRBV2,-,TRBJ1-5,-,CASSMGAGNQPQHF,TGTGCCAGCAGTATGGGGGCTGGCAATCAGCCCCAGCATTTT
TRBV5-1,-,TRBJ2-7,-,CASSLSGVTYEQYF,TGCGCCAGCAGCTTGTCGGGGGTTACCTACGAGCAGTACTTC
TRBV7-8,-,TRBJ1-5,-,CASSHPGQPQHF,TGTGCCAGCAGCCACCCTGGCCAGCCCCAGCATTTT
TRBV4-2,-,TRBJ1-2,-,CASSQVLTPEGYTF,TGTGCCAGCAGCCAAGTCCTCACTCCGGAAGGCTACACCTTC
TRBV4-2,few,TRBJ1-2,-,CASSSSRQLYNYGYTF,TGTGCCAGCAGCTCTTCTCGACAGCTTTATAACTATGGCTACACCTTC
TRBV6-5,-,TRBJ1-1,-,CASSYPGVNTEAFF,TGTGCCAGCAGTTACCCCGGGGTGAACACTGAAGCTTTCTTT
TRBV19,-,TRBJ2-3,-,CASSLGGGTDTQYF,TGTGCCAGTAGTTTAGGAGGGGGCACAGATACGCAGTATTTT
TRBV7-2,once,TRBJ1-2,-,CASSLMDANYGYTF,TGTGCCAGCAGCCTTATGGATGCTAACTATGGCTACACCTTC
TRBV5-4,-,TRBJ1-1,-,CASSLTGQPYTEAFF,TGTGCCAGCAGCTTGACGGGGCAGCCCTACACTGAAGCTTTCTTT
TRBV5-1,-,TRBJ1-1,TRBD1,CASSGGQGRTEAFF,TGCGCCAGCAGCGGTGGACAGGGTAGGACTGAAGCTTTCTTT
TRBV29-1,-,TRBJ1-2,TRBD1,CSVAGTGGYGYTF,TGCAGCGTCGCAGGGACAGGGGGCTATGGCTACACCTTC
TRBV18,-,TRBJ1-2,-,CASSPTGTSKGGYTF,TGTGCCAGCTCACCGACCGGGACATCTAAGGGAGGCTACACCTTC
TRBV5-4,once,TRBJ1-6,-,CASREGGSYNSPLHF,TGTGCCAGCAGGGAGGGGGGATCCTATAATTCACCCCTCCACTTT
TRBV7-2,-,TRBJ2-1,TRBD2,CASSSLADAYNEQFF,TGTGCCAGCAGCTCCCTAGCGGATGCCTACAATGAGCAGTTCTTC
TRBV19,few,TRBJ1-5,TRBD1,CASSIGTGGSQPQHF,TGTGCCAGTAGTATTGGGACAGGGGGCTCTCAGCCCCAGCATTTT
TRBV7-3,-,TRBJ1-1,-,CASSLSALGDAFF,TGTGCCAGCAGCTTAAGCGCTTTAGGGGACGCTTTCTTT
TRBV18,once,TRBJ1-2,-,CASSPPGGYGYTF,TGTGCCAGCTCACCACCCGGGGGCTATGGCTACACCTTC
TRBV6-5,-,TRBJ1-2,-,CASVRRGTRGFTF,TGTGCCAGCGTTAGGAGGGGGACACGAGGATTCACCTTC
TRBV28,-,TRBJ1-4,-,CASSLSLVISEKLFF,TGTGCCAGCAGTTTATCCTTGGTGATTAGTGAAAAACTGTTTTTT
TRBV5-4,once,TRBJ2-7,-,CASSLRKGAPPYEQYF,TGTGCCAGCAGCTTGAGAAAAGGGGCGCCGCCCTACGAGCAGTACTTC
TRBV7-3,-,TRBJ2-3,-,CASSPEGSVTDTQYF,TGTGCCAGCAGCCCGGAAGGATCCGTCACAGATACGCAGTATTTT
TRBV28,-,TRBJ1-2,TRBD1,CASRPGQGLNYGYTF,TGTGCCAGCAGACCTGGACAGGGATTGAACTATGGCTACACCTTC
TRBV5-1,-,TRBJ1-2,-,CASSPRTTGLGYTF,TGCGCCAGCAGCCCCCGGACGACAGGTCTTGGCTACACCTTC
TRBV19,-,TRBJ2-1,-,CATSGLQVNEQFF,TGTGCCACCTCGGGACTTCAAGTCAATGAGCAGTTCTTC
TRBV24-1,-,TRBJ2-7,-,CATSDLWGHHYEQYF,TGTGCCACCAGTGATTTGTGGGGCCACCACTACGAGCAGTACTTC
TRBV6-5,-,TRBJ1-1,-,CASSYSGGFTEAFF,TGTGCCAGCAGTTACTCTGGGGGTTTCACTGAAGCTTTCTTT
TRBV6-1,-,TRBJ1-2,-,CASSERHWGYTF,TGTGCCAGCAGTGAGCGACACTGGGGCTACACCTTC
TRBV14,-,TRBJ2-5,-,CASSPRTGLREETQYF,TGTGCCAGCAGCCCGCGAACAGGTTTGAGGGAGGAGACCCAGTACTTC
TRBV7-2,few,TRBJ2-5,-,CASSLGNLRVAETQYF,TGTGCCAGCAGCTTAGGAAATCTGCGGGTGGCGGAGACCCAGTACTTC
TRBV7-9,few,TRBJ2-7,-,CASSLGGGREQYF,TGTGCCAGCAGCTTAGGAGGGGGGCGCGAGCAGTACTTC
TRBV7-2,-,TRBJ2-7,-,CASSPGGPYEQYF,TGTGCCAGCAGCCCCGGAGGGCCCTACGAGCAGTACTTC
TRBV18,few,TRBJ2-1,TRBD2,CASSPSSGGARGEQFF,TGTGCCAGCTCACCATCTAGCGGGGGGGCACGGGGAGAGCAGTTCTTC
TRBV28,once,TRBJ2-2,-,CASRRQLYTGELFF,TGTGCCAGCAGGAGACAGTTATACACCGGGGAGCTGTTTTTT
TRBV19,-,TRBJ1-1,TRBD1,CASRSPGTELAFF,TGTGCCAGTAGGAGTCCCGGGACAGAGTTGGCTTTCTTT
TRBV6-2/TRBV6-3,-,TRBJ1-1,-,CASSSSGSDGTEAFF,TGTGCCAGCAGTTCGTCGGGGAGTGACGGCACTGAAGCTTTCTTT
TRBV28,once,TRBJ2-3,TRBD1,CASSLDRGVTQYF,TGTGCCAGCAGTTTAGACAGGGGGGTTACGCAGTATTTT
TRBV20-1,-,TRBJ2-7,-,CSGGDTLEQYF,TGCAGTGGGGGGGACACCCTCGAGCAGTACTTC
TRBV27,-,TRBJ1-1,TRBD1,CASSLWMDRLNTEAFF,TGTGCCAGCAGTTTATGGATGGACAGGTTGAACACTGAAGCTTTCTTT
TRBV5-6,once,TRBJ2-5,TRBD2,CASSPRGVGGETQYF,TGTGCCAGCAGCCCCCGCGGTGTGGGGGGGGAGACCCAGTACTTC
TRBV28,once,TRBJ2-4,-,CASSRPEGSWGIQYF,TGTGCCAGCAGTCGACCGGAGGGTAGTTGGGGCATTCAGTACTTC
TRBV7-2,-,TRBJ1-5,TRBD1,CASSLAGQVNQPQHF,TGTGCCAGCAGCTTAGCGGGACAGGTTAATCAGCCCCAGCATTTT
TRBV7-2,-,TRBJ2-1,-,CASKLTASVTGNEQFF,TGTGCCAGCAAATTGACAGCTTCGGTAACAGGCAATGAGCAGTTCTTC
TRBV7-6,-,TRBJ2-2,-,CASFGSGGNTGELFF,TGTGCCAGCTTCGGGTCGGGCGGAAACACCGGGGAGCTGTTTTTT